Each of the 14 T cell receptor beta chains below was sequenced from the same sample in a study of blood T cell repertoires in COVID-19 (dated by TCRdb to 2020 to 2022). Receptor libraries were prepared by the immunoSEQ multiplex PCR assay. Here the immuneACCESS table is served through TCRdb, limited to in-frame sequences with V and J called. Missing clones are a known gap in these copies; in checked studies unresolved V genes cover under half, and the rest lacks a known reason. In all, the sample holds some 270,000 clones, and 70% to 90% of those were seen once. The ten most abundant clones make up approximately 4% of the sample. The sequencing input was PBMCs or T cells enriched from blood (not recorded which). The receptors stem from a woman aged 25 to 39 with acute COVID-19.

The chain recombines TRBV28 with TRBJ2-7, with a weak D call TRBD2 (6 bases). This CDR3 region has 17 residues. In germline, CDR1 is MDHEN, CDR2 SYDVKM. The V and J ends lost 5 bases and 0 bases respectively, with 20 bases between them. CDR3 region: CASSLGVWTTSSYEQYF. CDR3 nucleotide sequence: TGTGCCAGCAGTCTGGGGGTGTGGACTACCAGCTCCTACGAGCAGTACTTC.

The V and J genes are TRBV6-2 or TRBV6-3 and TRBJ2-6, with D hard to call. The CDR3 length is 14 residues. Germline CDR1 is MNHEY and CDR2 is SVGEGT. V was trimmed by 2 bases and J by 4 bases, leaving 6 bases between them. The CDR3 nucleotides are TGTGCCAGCAGTTACACTTCGGGGGCCAACGTCCTGACTTTC. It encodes CASSYTSGANVLTF.

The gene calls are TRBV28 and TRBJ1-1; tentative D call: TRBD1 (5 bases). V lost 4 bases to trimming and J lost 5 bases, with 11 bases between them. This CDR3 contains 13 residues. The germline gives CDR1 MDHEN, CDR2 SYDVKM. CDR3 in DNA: TGTGCCAGCAGTTCCTCGACAGCTACTGAAGCTTTCTTT. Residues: CASSSSTATEAFF.

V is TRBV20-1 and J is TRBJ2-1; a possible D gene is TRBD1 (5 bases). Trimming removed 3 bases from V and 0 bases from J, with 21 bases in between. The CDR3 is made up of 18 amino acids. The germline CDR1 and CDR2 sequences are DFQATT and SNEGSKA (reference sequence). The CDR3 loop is CSASFGDRVVSSYNEQFF. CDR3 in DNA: TGCAGTGCTAGTTTTGGAGACAGAGTCGTGAGCTCCTACAATGAGCAGTTCTTC.

CDR3 in amino acids: CASSPRVIAGGNEQFF. CDR3 DNA: TGTGCCAGCAGCCCCAGGGTGATAGCGGGAGGGAATGAGCAGTTCTTC. The chain employs TRBV7-6 and TRBJ2-1; TRBD2 agrees at 11 bases. J was trimmed by 7 bases and V by 5 bases; bases with no gene match: 10. Germline V gives CDR1 SGHVS, CDR2 FNYEAQ. There are 16 residues in the CDR3.

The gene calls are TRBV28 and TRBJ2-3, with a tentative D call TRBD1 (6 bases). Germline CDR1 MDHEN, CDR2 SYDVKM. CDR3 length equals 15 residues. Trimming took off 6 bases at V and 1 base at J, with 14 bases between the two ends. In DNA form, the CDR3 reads TGTGCCAGCAGCCGAAAACAGGGAGGCACAGATACGCAGTATTTT. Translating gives CASSRKQGGTDTQYF.

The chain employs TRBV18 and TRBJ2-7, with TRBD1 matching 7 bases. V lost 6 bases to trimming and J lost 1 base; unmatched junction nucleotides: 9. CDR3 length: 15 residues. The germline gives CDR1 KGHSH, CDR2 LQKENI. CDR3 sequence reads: CASSPLTGESYEQYF. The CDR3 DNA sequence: TGTGCCAGCTCTCCCTTAACAGGGGAATCCTACGAGCAGTACTTC.

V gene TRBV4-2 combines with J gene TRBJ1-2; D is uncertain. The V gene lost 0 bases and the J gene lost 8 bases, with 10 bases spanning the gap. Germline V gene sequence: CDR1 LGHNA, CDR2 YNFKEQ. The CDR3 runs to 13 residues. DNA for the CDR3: TGTGCCAGCAGCCAAGATGGCGGGAACGGCTACACCTTC. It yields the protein CASSQDGGNGYTF.

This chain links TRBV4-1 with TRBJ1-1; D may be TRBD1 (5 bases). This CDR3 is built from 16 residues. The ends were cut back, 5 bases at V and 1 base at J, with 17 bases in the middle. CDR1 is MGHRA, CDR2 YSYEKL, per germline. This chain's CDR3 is CASSAQSGGGNTEAFF. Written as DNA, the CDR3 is TGCGCCAGCAGCGCACAATCGGGGGGAGGGAACACTGAAGCTTTCTTT.

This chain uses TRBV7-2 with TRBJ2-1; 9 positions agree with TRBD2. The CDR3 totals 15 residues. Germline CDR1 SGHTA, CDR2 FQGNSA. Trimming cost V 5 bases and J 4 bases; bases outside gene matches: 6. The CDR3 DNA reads TGTGCCAGCAGCGCGACTAGCGGAACTTACAATGAGCAGTTCTTC. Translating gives CASSATSGTYNEQFF.

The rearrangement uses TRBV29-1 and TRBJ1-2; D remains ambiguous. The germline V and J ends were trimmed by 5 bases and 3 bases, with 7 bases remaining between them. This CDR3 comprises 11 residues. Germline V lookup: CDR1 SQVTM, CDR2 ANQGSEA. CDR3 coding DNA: TGCAGCGTTCTGTCCTACTATGGCTACACCTTC. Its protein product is CSVLSYYGYTF.

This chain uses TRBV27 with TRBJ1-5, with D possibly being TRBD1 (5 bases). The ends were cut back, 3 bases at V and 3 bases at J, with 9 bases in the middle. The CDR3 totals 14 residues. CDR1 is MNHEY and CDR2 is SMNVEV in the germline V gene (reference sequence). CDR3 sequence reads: CASSLRGPNQPQHF. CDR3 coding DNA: TGTGCCAGCAGTTTGCGGGGACCCAATCAGCCCCAGCATTTT.

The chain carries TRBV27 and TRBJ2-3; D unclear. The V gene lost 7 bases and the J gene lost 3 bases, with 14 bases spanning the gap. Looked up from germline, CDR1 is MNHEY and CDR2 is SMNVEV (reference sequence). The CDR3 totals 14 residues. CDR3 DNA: TGTGCCAGCAACCTGTTACCGGGTACAGATACGCAGTATTTT. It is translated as CASNLLPGTDTQYF.

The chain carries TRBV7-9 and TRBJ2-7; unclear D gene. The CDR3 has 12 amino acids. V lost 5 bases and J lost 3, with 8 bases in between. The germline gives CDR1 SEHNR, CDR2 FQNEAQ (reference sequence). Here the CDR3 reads CASSHKRYEQYF. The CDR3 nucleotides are TGTGCCAGCAGCCACAAACGCTACGAGCAGTACTTC.